The 8 T cell receptor beta chains below come from one sample, sequenced in a study of blood T cell repertoires in COVID-19. TCRdb keeps only in-frame clones here, not all; method: immunoSEQ multiplex PCR. The data contain some 130,000 clones, around 81% of them seen just once; the ten biggest clones take up 10% to 14%. Sequences were obtained from peripheral blood. These receptors all stem from a human donor in a cohort sampled during active COVID-19.

About this clone: Compared with germline, one end of the junction differs, possibly owing to a read error. The gene calls are TRBV28 and TRBJ1-1, with no clear D. In germline, CDR1 is MDHEN, CDR2 SYDVKM. The CDR3 contains 12 residues. CDR3 in DNA: TGTGCCACGACACTGACGAACACGGAAGCTTTCTTT. Encoded protein: CATTLTNTEAFF.

V and J are TRBV28 and TRBJ1-1, with 7 positions matching TRBD1. CDR1 is MDHEN, CDR2 SYDVKM, per germline. V shed 1 base, J shed 4 bases, and the junction held 15 bases outside the gene matches. The CDR3 has 18 residues. The CDR3 reads CASSLLGGRGGVGTEAFF. The DNA for the CDR3 is TGTGCCAGCAGTTTATTAGGGGGCAGGGGAGGTGTTGGCACTGAAGCTTTCTTT.

This sequence joins TRBV6-5 and TRBJ2-7; D is perhaps TRBD1 (6 bases). This CDR3 has 13 amino acids. The V end lost 6 bases, the J end lost 4 bases, and 13 bases lay between the germline ends. Germline CDR1 is MNHEY and CDR2 is SVGAGI. The chain's CDR3 is CASSLTGKYEQYF. The CDR3 DNA follows: TGTGCCAGCAGCCTAACAGGGAAATACGAGCAGTACTTC.

The chain joins TRBV2 to TRBJ2-7; 9 bases match TRBD1. V was pared by 6 bases and J by 0 bases, with 3 bases of the junction left unmatched. CDR1 SNHLY and CDR2 FYNNEI come from the germline V gene. This CDR3 spans 14 amino acids. CDR3 nucleotides: TGTGCCAGCAGCCAACAGGGGGCCTCCTACGAGCAGTACTTC. Translated: CASSQQGASYEQYF. Drawing the rest from reference TRBV2 and TRBJ2-7, the complete variable domain is EPEVTQTPSHQVTQMGQEVILRCVPISNHLYFYWYRQILGQKVEFLVSFYNNEISEKSEIFDDQFSVERPDGSNFTLKIRSTKLEDSAMYFCASSQQGASYEQYFGPGTRLTVT.

The CDR3 sequence is CASTRTGGVPNTQYF. The CDR3 DNA follows: TGTGCCAGCACGAGGACGGGGGGCGTGCCGAATACGCAGTATTTT. The V and J genes are TRBV6-5 and TRBJ2-3, with D perhaps matching TRBD2 (7 bases). The CDR3 loop spans 15 amino acids. Germline CDR1 MNHEY, CDR2 SVGAGI. The ends were cut back, 7 bases at V and 7 bases at J, with 21 bases in the middle.

This chain joins TRBV10-2 and TRBJ2-7; D possibly corresponds to TRBD2 (6 bases). Looked up from germline, CDR1 is WSHSY and CDR2 is SAAADI. V dropped 7 bases and J dropped 2 bases, with 15 bases sitting between them. The CDR3 totals 14 residues. The CDR3 nucleotides are TGCGCCAGCAAGACTAGTTTAGGGCCCTACGAGCAGTACTTC. It translates to CASKTSLGPYEQYF.

The chain couples TRBV3-1 (or the pseudogene TRBV3-2) to TRBJ1-3; the match to TRBD1 covers 7 bases. Trimming removed 0 bases from V and 4 bases from J; junction bases left unmatched: 3. The CDR3 contains 15 residues. CDR1 and CDR2 (germline): LGHDT, YNNKEL (reference sequence). CDR3 bases: TGTGCCAGCAGCCAAGACGGCAGGGGGGGAAACACCATATATTTT. This codes for CASSQDGRGGNTIYF.

The rearrangement joins TRBV19 to TRBJ2-5; 8 bases fit TRBD2. V was clipped by 3 bases and J by 0 bases; unmatched bases: 6. This CDR3 comprises 16 residues. Germline V gives CDR1 LNHDA, CDR2 SQIVND (reference sequence). CDR3 sequence reads: CASSIWAGGNQETQYF. The CDR3 DNA reads TGTGCCAGTAGTATTTGGGCGGGGGGTAACCAAGAGACCCAGTACTTC.